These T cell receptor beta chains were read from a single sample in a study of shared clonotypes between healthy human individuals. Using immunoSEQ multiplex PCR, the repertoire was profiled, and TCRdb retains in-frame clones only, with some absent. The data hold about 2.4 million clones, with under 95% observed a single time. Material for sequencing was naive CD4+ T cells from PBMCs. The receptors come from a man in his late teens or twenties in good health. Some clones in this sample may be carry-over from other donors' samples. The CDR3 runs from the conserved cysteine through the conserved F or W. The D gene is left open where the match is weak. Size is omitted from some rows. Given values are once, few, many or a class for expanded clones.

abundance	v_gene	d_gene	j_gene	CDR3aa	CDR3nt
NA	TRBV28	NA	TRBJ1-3	CASSLWGKGNTIYF	TGTGCCAGCAGTTTATGGGGGAAGGGAAACACCATATATTTT
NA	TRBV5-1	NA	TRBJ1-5	CASSLTGLDSNQPQHF	TGCGCCAGCAGCTTGACAGGGTTGGATAGCAATCAGCCCCAGCATTTT
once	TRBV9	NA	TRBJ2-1	CASSVDKINNEQFF	TGTGCCAGCAGCGTAGACAAGATTAACAATGAGCAGTTCTTC
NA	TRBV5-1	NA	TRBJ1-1	CASSLNNPRGEAFF	TGCGCCAGCAGCTTGAATAACCCCCGCGGTGAAGCTTTCTTT
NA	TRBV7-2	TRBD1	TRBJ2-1	CASSLVVRGGGQFF	TGTGCCAGCAGCTTAGTAGTTCGAGGGGGCGGGCAGTTCTTC
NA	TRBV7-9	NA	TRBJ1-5	CASSLWAGPQHF	TGTGCCAGCAGCTTATGGGCGGGGCCCCAGCATTTT
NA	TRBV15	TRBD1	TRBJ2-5	CATSRDTGGKGGRRAQYF	TGTGCCACCAGCAGAGATACAGGGGGAAAAGGTGGGAGGAGGGCCCAGTACTTC
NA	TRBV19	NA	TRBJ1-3	CASTILRGRNTIYF	TGTGCCAGTACAATCCTGCGGGGGAGAAACACCATATATTTT
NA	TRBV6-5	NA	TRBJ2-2	CASSYRFVSGELFF	TGTGCCAGCAGTTACCGTTTTGTGTCCGGGGAGCTGTTTTTT
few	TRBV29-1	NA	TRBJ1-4	CSAGWTNEKLFF	TGCAGCGCCGGGTGGACTAATGAAAAACTGTTTTTT
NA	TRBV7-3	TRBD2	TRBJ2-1	CASSLGSGLAAYNEQFF	TGTGCCAGCAGCTTAGGGTCAGGACTAGCGGCTTACAATGAGCAGTTCTTC
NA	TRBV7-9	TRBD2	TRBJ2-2	CASSPGLVYTGELFF	TGTGCCAGCAGTCCCGGACTAGTGTACACCGGGGAGCTGTTTTTT
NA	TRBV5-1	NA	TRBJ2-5	CASSLRGETQYF	TGCGCCAGCAGTCTCCGCGGGGAGACCCAGTACTTC
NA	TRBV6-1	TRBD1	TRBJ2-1	CASSGLPGQGSYNEQFF	TGTGCCAGCAGTGGACTCCCGGGACAGGGCTCCTACAATGAGCAGTTCTTC
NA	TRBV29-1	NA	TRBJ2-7	CSAGRRLSYEQYF	TGCAGCGCTGGGCGACGTCTATCCTACGAGCAGTACTTC
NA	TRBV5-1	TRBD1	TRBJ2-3	CASSPGTGGTDTQYF	TGCGCCAGCAGCCCTGGGACAGGTGGCACAGATACGCAGTATTTT
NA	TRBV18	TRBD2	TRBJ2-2	CASSPGLAGTNTGELFF	TGTGCCAGCTCACCGGGACTAGCGGGTACAAACACCGGGGAGCTGTTTTTT
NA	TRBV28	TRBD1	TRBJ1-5	CASNLDRDQPQHF	TGTGCCAGCAACCTGGACAGGGATCAGCCCCAGCATTTT
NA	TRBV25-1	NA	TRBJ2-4	CASSEGLSWDIQYF	TGTGCCAGCAGTGAAGGTCTCAGTTGGGACATTCAGTACTTC
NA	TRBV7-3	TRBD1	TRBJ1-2	CASSLRQGGGYTF	TGTGCCAGCAGCTTACGACAGGGAGGTGGCTACACCTTC
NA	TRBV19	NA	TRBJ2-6	CASSIGAVSGANVLTF	TGTGCCAGTAGTATTGGGGCAGTCTCTGGGGCCAACGTCCTGACTTTC
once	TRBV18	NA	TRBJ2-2	CASSPQLGTGELFF	TGTGCCAGCTCACCCCAGCTGGGCACCGGGGAGCTGTTTTTT
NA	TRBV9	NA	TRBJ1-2	CASSPVLVGYGYTF	TGTGCCAGCAGCCCGGTGTTGGTGGGATATGGCTACACCTTC
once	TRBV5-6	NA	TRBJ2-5	CASSRVPGETQYF	TGTGCCAGCAGCCGGGTACCTGGAGAGACCCAGTACTTC
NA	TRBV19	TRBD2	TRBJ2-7	CASSELAGASEQYF	TGTGCCAGTAGTGAGCTAGCGGGAGCCAGCGAGCAGTACTTC
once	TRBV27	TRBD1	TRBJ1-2	CASSLYRDRRNYGYTF	TGTGCCAGCAGTTTATATAGGGACAGGAGAAACTATGGCTACACCTTC